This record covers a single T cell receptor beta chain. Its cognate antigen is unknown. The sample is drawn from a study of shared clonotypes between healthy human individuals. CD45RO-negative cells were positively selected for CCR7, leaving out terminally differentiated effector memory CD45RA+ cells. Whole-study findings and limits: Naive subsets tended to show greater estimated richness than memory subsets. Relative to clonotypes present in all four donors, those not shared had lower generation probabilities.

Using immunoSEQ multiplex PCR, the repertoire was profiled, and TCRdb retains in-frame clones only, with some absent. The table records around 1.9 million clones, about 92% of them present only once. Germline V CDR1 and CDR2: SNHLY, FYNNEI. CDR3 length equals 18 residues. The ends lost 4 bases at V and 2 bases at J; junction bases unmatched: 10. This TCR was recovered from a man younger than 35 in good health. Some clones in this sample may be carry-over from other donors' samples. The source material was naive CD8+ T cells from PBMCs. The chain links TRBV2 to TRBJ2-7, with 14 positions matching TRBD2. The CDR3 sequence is CASSVYGTSGSLTYEQYF. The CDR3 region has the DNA TGTGCCAGCAGTGTGTACGGGACTAGCGGGAGCTTGACCTACGAGCAGTACTTC. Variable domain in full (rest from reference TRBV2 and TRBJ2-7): EPEVTQTPSHQVTQMGQEVILRCVPISNHLYFYWYRQILGQKVEFLVSFYNNEISEKSEIFDDQFSVERPDGSNFTLKIRSTKLEDSAMYFCASSVYGTSGSLTYEQYFGPGTRLTVT.